The rows below give T cell receptor beta chains drawn from one sample of a study of identical twins. TCRdb analysed the 5' RACE reads with MiXCR anew, one entry per CDR3 protein. The table records fewer than 550,000 distinct CDR3 sequences, more than 13% of them present only once. This sample was also put to use in a study of yellow fever vaccine responses in identical twins.

Input material: CD4+ T cells sorted from blood. All receptors come from a woman under 30 in good health. Each CDR3 is given with its conserved first and last residue. The D gene is left open where the match is weak. Size values are once, few and many counts, or a class for expanded clones, and some rows have none.

TRBJ2-7	.	.	TRBV29-1	TGCAGCGCTCAGACTCCCTACGAGCAGTACTTC	CSAQTPYEQYF
TRBJ2-7	.	.	TRBV3-1	TGTGCCAGCAGCCCTCGGACAGCGGGAATAACCTACGAGCAGTACTTC	CASSPRTAGITYEQYF
TRBJ2-1	.	.	TRBV25-1	TGTGCCAGCTGGGACGTATATAATGAGCAGTTCTTC	CASWDVYNEQFF
TRBJ2-5	TRBD1	.	TRBV2	TGTGCCAGCAGTGAACACGGGACAGAAGAGACCCAGTACTTC	CASSEHGTEETQYF
TRBJ2-3	TRBD2	many	TRBV5-1	TGCGCCAGCAGACGGACTAGCGGCTCCAGCACAGATACGCAGTATTTT	CASRRTSGSSTDTQYF
TRBJ2-5	TRBD2	.	TRBV28	TGTGCCAGCAGCCTAGCGGGGGGGCAATCAGAGACCCAGTACTTC	CASSLAGGQSETQYF
TRBJ1-6	.	few	TRBV10-3	TGTGCCATCAGTGAGTTGTATAATTCACCCCTCCACTTT	CAISELYNSPLHF
TRBJ2-5	TRBD1	.	TRBV7-3	TGTGCCAGCAGCTTAGCCCCCGGGACAGGGAAGCAAGAGACCCAGTACTTC	CASSLAPGTGKQETQYF
TRBJ1-5	.	.	TRBV18	TGTGCCAGCTCACGACAGGACAATCAGCCCCAGCATTTT	CASSRQDNQPQHF
TRBJ2-7	.	few	TRBV28	TGTGCCAGCGAAGGAGGGCGCTCTAGCTCCTACGAGCAGTACTTC	CASEGGRSSSYEQYF
TRBJ2-1	TRBD1	few	TRBV30	TGTGCCTGGAGTGCCCACAGGGGCGATGAGCAGTTCTTC	CAWSAHRGDEQFF
TRBJ1-2	.	few	TRBV7-9	TGTGCCAGCAGCCCCAGTTCCAACTATGGCTACACCTTC	CASSPSSNYGYTF
TRBJ1-5	.	few	TRBV29-1	TGCAGCGTTGAAGCCCGATTCGCCAGGAACGGTCAGCCCCAGCATTTT	CSVEARFARNGQPQHF
TRBJ2-5	TRBD1	many	TRBV5-6	TGTGCCAGCAGCCGACAGGGGGCAGAGACCCAGTACTTC	CASSRQGAETQYF
TRBJ2-2	.	few	TRBV7-2	TGTGCCAGCAGCGCACAGAATTCGAACACCGGGGAGCTGTTTTTT	CASSAQNSNTGELFF
TRBJ2-7	.	.	TRBV20-1	TGCAGTGCTAGTCTAGTCAAAGGCTACGAGCAGTACTTC	CSASLVKGYEQYF
TRBJ2-1	TRBD1	few	TRBV29-1	TGCAGCGTTAAAGGGACAGACCTCCATTACAATGAGCAGTTCTTC	CSVKGTDLHYNEQFF
TRBJ2-7	TRBD1	few	TRBV4-3	TGCGCCAGCAGCCAAGAAACAGGGGGCTACGAGCAGTACTTC	CASSQETGGYEQYF
TRBJ1-4	TRBD1	.	TRBV14	TGTGCCAGCAGCCAAGCGGGCAGGGGGCGAATTGGAGAAAAACTGTTTTTT	CASSQAGRGRIGEKLFF
TRBJ1-2	TRBD1	few	TRBV6-1	TGTGCCAGCACCCGATTCACCGGGACAGGGGTAGACTATGGCTACACCTTC	CASTRFTGTGVDYGYTF
TRBJ2-4	TRBD1	.	TRBV11-2	TGTGCCAGCATGCAAATAGGGACAGGGGGTAAAAACATTCAGTACTTC	CASMQIGTGGKNIQYF
TRBJ2-1	.	.	TRBV10-3	TGTGCCATCAGTGTGGGGACTCCCAATGAGCAGTTCTTC	CAISVGTPNEQFF
TRBJ1-1	.	many	TRBV5-1	TGCGCCAGCAGCGCAGGACAAAACACTGAAGCTTTCTTT	CASSAGQNTEAFF
TRBJ2-6	TRBD1	few	TRBV10-3	TGTGTCATCACAGGGGTCCCTGGGGCCAACGTCCTGACTTTC	CVITGVPGANVLTF
TRBJ2-1	.	.	TRBV6-1	TGTGCCAGCATTCCTTCGTCCAAAAGCCACAATGAGCAGTTCTTC	CASIPSSKSHNEQFF
TRBJ2-5	TRBD2	.	TRBV5-1	TGCGCCAGCAGCATTCCGGGACTAGGGGGAACCCAGTACTTC	CASSIPGLGGTQYF
TRBJ2-3	.	few	TRBV12-3/TRBV12-4	TGTGCCAGCAGTTTTGACAGGACCACAGATACGCAGTATTTT	CASSFDRTTDTQYF
TRBJ2-7	.	few	TRBV9	TGTGCCAGCAGCGTAGCCGGCAGTACCTACGAGCAGTACTTC	CASSVAGSTYEQYF
TRBJ2-2	.	.	TRBV4-2	TGTGCCAGCAGCCAAGCGTCTGGGGGGCGAATTATCGGGGAGCTGTTTTTT	CASSQASGGRIIGELFF
TRBJ2-3	TRBD2	.	TRBV6-5	TGTGCCAGCAGTTACTCGCTAGCGGGGACCCCAGATACGCAGTATTTT	CASSYSLAGTPDTQYF
TRBJ2-4	TRBD1	few	TRBV4-2	TGTGCCAGCAGCCGAAGACTGGGACAGGGGCTAGCCAAAAACATTCAGTACTTC	CASSRRLGQGLAKNIQYF
TRBJ2-3	TRBD2	.	TRBV29-1	TGCAGCGTGGGGGAGGGCTTCACAGATACGCAGTATTTT	CSVGEGFTDTQYF
TRBJ2-2	TRBD2	.	TRBV11-2	TGTGCCAGCAGCTTAGTATCTCTTAGCGGGAAGACCGGGGAGCTGTTTTTT	CASSLVSLSGKTGELFF
TRBJ1-1	TRBD1	.	TRBV29-1	TGCAGCGTTGATCGGACAGGGACTGAAGCTTTCTTT	CSVDRTGTEAFF
TRBJ2-7	.	many	TRBV27	TGTGCCAGCAGTCCAGGGGGGGGGACCTACGAGCAGTACTTC	CASSPGGGTYEQYF
TRBJ1-2	.	few	TRBV19	TGTGCCAGTAGTATTGGCCGCGGCTACACCTTC	CASSIGRGYTF
TRBJ2-5	TRBD2	few	TRBV5-1	TGCGCCAGCAGCCTCCGATCTAGCGGGGGACAAGAGACCCAGTACTTC	CASSLRSSGGQETQYF